The rows below give T cell receptor beta chains drawn from one sample of a study of shared clonotypes between healthy human individuals. The repertoire was sequenced with immunoSEQ multiplex PCR; TCRdb's copy has only in-frame clones and lacks some. The table has around 1.1 million clones, around 78% seen once; the top ten hold 0.55% to 0.7%. Specimen: memory CD4+ T cells from PBMCs. The receptors were sampled from a man aged 18 to 35 in good health. Some clones in this sample may be carry-over from other donors' samples. Each CDR3 is given with its conserved first and last residue. A D gene is named only where the DNA matches it firmly. The size entry is marked missing in some rows and otherwise reads once, few, many or a size class.

once	TRBD2	TRBV9	TRBJ2-7	CASSGGTSAPYEQYF	TGTGCCAGCAGCGGTGGGACTAGCGCCCCCTACGAGCAGTACTTC
NA	NA	TRBV6-1	TRBJ2-2	CASRRHGVNTGELFF	TGTGCCAGCAGGAGGCACGGGGTTAACACCGGGGAGCTGTTTTTT
once	NA	TRBV6-1	TRBJ2-5	CASSESAGTQETQYF	TGTGCCAGCAGTGAATCGGCAGGTACTCAAGAGACCCAGTACTTC
once	TRBD1	TRBV6-1	TRBJ1-5	CASSRTGSANQPQHF	TGTGCCAGCAGCCGGACAGGGAGTGCCAATCAGCCCCAGCATTTT
NA	TRBD1	TRBV6-5	TRBJ2-7	CASRYGTGANEQYF	TGTGCCAGCAGGTACGGGACAGGGGCGAACGAGCAGTACTTC
NA	NA	TRBV5-8	TRBJ2-7	CASSFWGAPEQYF	TGTGCCAGCAGCTTTTGGGGGGCCCCTGAGCAGTACTTC
NA	NA	TRBV29-1	TRBJ2-7	CSVLVPASYEQYF	TGCAGCGTTTTGGTCCCAGCCAGCTACGAGCAGTACTTC
NA	NA	TRBV18	TRBJ2-2	CASSIERTLGELFF	TGTGCCAGCTCTATCGAACGGACGCTCGGGGAGCTGTTTTTT
NA	TRBD2	TRBV30	TRBJ2-3	CAWSALAGATDTQYF	TGTGCCTGGAGTGCCCTAGCGGGGGCGACAGATACGCAGTATTTT
NA	NA	TRBV7-3	TRBJ2-1	CASSTSSASYNEQFF	TGTGCCAGCAGCACATCTAGCGCCTCCTACAATGAGCAGTTCTTC
many	NA	TRBV14	TRBJ2-5	CASSQGQFPLGTQYF	TGTGCCAGCAGCCAAGGACAGTTCCCCCTCGGTACCCAGTACTTC
NA	NA	TRBV5-4	TRBJ2-1	CASSLVGGGYNEQFF	TGTGCCAGCAGCTTGGTGGGGGGCGGCTACAATGAGCAGTTCTTC
NA	NA	TRBV5-5	TRBJ1-2	CASSSLGGSGYTF	TGTGCCAGCAGCTCCCTGGGGGGCTCTGGCTACACCTTC
NA	TRBD2	TRBV4-2	TRBJ2-1	CASSQLAGEYNEQFF	TGTGCCAGCAGCCAACTAGCGGGAGAATACAATGAGCAGTTCTTC
NA	NA	TRBV18	TRBJ1-2	CASSPPGATNYGYTF	TGTGCCAGCTCACCACCAGGGGCCACTAACTATGGCTACACCTTC
NA	TRBD1	TRBV2	TRBJ2-7	CASRDRGLSYEQYF	TGTGCCAGCCGCGACAGGGGCCTTTCCTACGAGCAGTACTTC
NA	NA	TRBV7-8	TRBJ1-5	CASSLIGGSNQPQHF	TGTGCCAGCAGCTTGATAGGGGGGAGCAATCAGCCCCAGCATTTT
NA	NA	TRBV5-4	TRBJ2-7	CASSLGLADSTAYEQYF	TGTGCCAGCAGCTTGGGATTGGCCGACAGCACGGCCTACGAGCAGTACTTC
NA	TRBD1	TRBV10-3	TRBJ2-7	CAISVYRGTYEQYF	TGTGCCATCAGTGTCTACAGGGGCACCTACGAGCAGTACTTC
NA	NA	TRBV21-1	TRBJ2-7	CASSKRTSPPYEQYF	TGTGCCAGCAGCAAACGGACTAGTCCCCCATACGAGCAGTACTTC
NA	NA	TRBV5-1	TRBJ2-1	CASSMTRPSYNEQFF	TGCGCCAGCAGCATGACTCGGCCCTCCTACAATGAGCAGTTCTTC
once	NA	TRBV5-1	TRBJ1-3	CASSFGSTSGNTIYF	TGCGCCAGCAGCTTCGGGTCCACTTCAGGAAACACCATATATTTT
NA	NA	TRBV7-3	TRBJ1-1	CASSPGGPGDTEAFF	TGTGCCAGCAGCCCCGGGGGTCCCGGGGACACTGAAGCTTTCTTT
NA	NA	TRBV4-3	TRBJ1-1	CASSQVGGRAEAFF	TGCGCCAGCAGCCAAGTAGGGGGTAGGGCTGAAGCTTTCTTT
NA	TRBD1	TRBV10-3	TRBJ2-7	CAISDSGQGFPYEQYF	TGTGCCATCAGTGATTCCGGACAGGGGTTCCCCTACGAGCAGTACTTC
NA	NA	TRBV7-2	TRBJ1-6	CASSLGPENSPLHF	TGTGCCAGCAGCTTAGGACCCGAAAATTCACCCCTCCACTTT
NA	TRBD1	TRBV7-2	TRBJ1-1	CASSGPGQGALRGAFF	TGTGCCAGCAGCGGGCCGGGACAGGGGGCACTTCGGGGAGCTTTCTTT
once	NA	TRBV7-3	TRBJ2-2	CASSFGTETGELFF	TGTGCCAGCAGCTTTGGGACTGAAACCGGGGAGCTGTTTTTT
NA	NA	TRBV28	TRBJ2-3	CASSLKEPRRDTQYF	TGTGCCAGCAGTTTAAAGGAGCCCCGTCGGGATACGCAGTATTTT
NA	TRBD1	TRBV28	TRBJ2-7	CASSPRDRGTREQYF	TGTGCCAGCAGTCCAAGGGACAGGGGTACTAGGGAGCAGTACTTC
few	NA	TRBV5-1	TRBJ2-1	CASSLAQPAISEQFF	TGCGCCAGCAGCTTGGCCCAACCGGCGATAAGTGAGCAGTTCTTC
once	NA	TRBV9	TRBJ1-1	CASSSQRGETEAFF	TGTGCCAGCAGCTCCCAACGTGGGGAAACTGAAGCTTTCTTT
NA	NA	TRBV5-1	TRBJ2-1	CASSLVSGLVNEQFF	TGCGCCAGCAGCTTGGTGTCCGGGTTAGTCAATGAGCAGTTCTTC
NA	NA	TRBV6-6	TRBJ1-1	CASSYSITEAFF	TGTGCCAGCAGTTACTCGATCACGGAAGCTTTCTTT
NA	NA	TRBV21-1	TRBJ1-1	CASTPIGRGNTEAFF	TGTGCCAGCACCCCTATAGGTAGGGGGAACACTGAAGCTTTCTTT
NA	NA	TRBV4-1	TRBJ1-3	CASSPPGGSSGNTIYF	TGCGCCAGCAGCCCCCCTGGGGGGAGCTCTGGAAACACCATATATTTT
NA	NA	TRBV7-2	TRBJ2-7	CASSFGFSYEQYF	TGTGCCAGCAGCTTCGGTTTCTCCTACGAGCAGTACTTC
NA	NA	TRBV28	TRBJ2-1	CASSFNSGLSDEQFF	TGTGCCAGCAGTTTCAATTCCGGGTTGTCCGATGAGCAGTTCTTC
NA	TRBD2	TRBV19	TRBJ2-1	CASSIARLAGEKQFF	TGTGCCAGTAGTATAGCGAGGCTAGCGGGAGAAAAGCAGTTCTTC
NA	NA	TRBV5-1	TRBJ2-7	CASSLWPTGTEQYF	TGCGCCAGCAGCTTGTGGCCCACGGGAACCGAGCAGTACTTC
once	NA	TRBV10-3	TRBJ1-1	CAIRGNGVNTEAFF	TGTGCCATCAGGGGGAACGGGGTGAACACTGAAGCTTTCTTT
NA	NA	TRBV7-9	TRBJ1-2	CASSLATQMNYGYTF	TGTGCCAGCAGCTTAGCAACTCAGATGAACTATGGCTACACCTTC
NA	TRBD1	TRBV7-9	TRBJ1-2	CASSLQGAEDGYTF	TGTGCCAGCAGCCTACAGGGGGCCGAGGATGGCTACACCTTC
NA	TRBD2	TRBV2	TRBJ2-1	CASIRLAGGLSNEQFF	TGTGCCAGCATTAGACTAGCGGGAGGGTTAAGCAATGAGCAGTTCTTC
NA	TRBD2	TRBV9	TRBJ2-1	CASSVALAGANEQFF	TGTGCCAGCAGCGTAGCGCTAGCGGGAGCCAATGAGCAGTTCTTC
NA	NA	TRBV6-1	TRBJ1-2	CASSGRRTTNYGYTF	TGTGCCAGCAGTGGGAGACGGACCACTAACTATGGCTACACCTTC
NA	NA	TRBV19	TRBJ1-4	CATREFPTNEKLFF	TGTGCCACTCGAGAATTCCCCACTAATGAAAAACTGTTTTTT
NA	NA	TRBV7-3	TRBJ1-1	CASSSGSYTEAFF	TGTGCCAGCAGCTCGGGATCCTACACTGAAGCTTTCTTT
NA	NA	TRBV18	TRBJ2-7	CASSPESNSYEQYF	TGTGCCAGCTCACCCGAAAGTAACTCCTACGAGCAGTACTTC
once	NA	TRBV5-1	TRBJ2-1	CASSLGRGGNYNEQFF	TGCGCCAGCAGCTTGGGACGGGGCGGGAACTACAATGAGCAGTTCTTC